The 19 T cell receptor beta chains given below trace back to one sample, sequenced in a study of blood T cell repertoires in COVID-19. Profiling relied on immunoSEQ multiplex PCR, and the TCRdb table lists in-frame clones only, not all of them. Of 200,000 to 250,000 clones listed, roughly 85% are singletons. Sequenced material: peripheral blood. All receptors derive from a man between 40 and 49 years old with acute or convalescent COVID-19.

A few counts support this clone. V usage is TRBV27 and J usage is TRBJ1-2, with a possible D match to TRBD1 (5 bases). The CDR3 totals 14 residues. CDR1 MNHEY and CDR2 SMNVEV come from the germline V gene (reference sequence). V dropped 6 bases and J dropped 4 bases, with 15 bases sitting between them. Here the CDR3 DNA reads TGTGCCAGCAGCGATCATTGGGGGGGCTATGGCTACACCTTC. Protein sequence: CASSDHWGGYGYTF.

The table lists this clone with a few counts. The rearrangement links TRBV5-6 to TRBJ1-6; D unclear. Germline-derived CDR1 and CDR2 are SGHDT and YYEEEE. This CDR3 contains 15 residues. With 4 bases removed from V and 7 bases from J, the gap between germline ends came to 15 bases. CDR3 protein: CASSLRSTKNSPLHF. The CDR3 DNA follows: TGTGCCAGCAGCCTCCGTAGTACCAAGAATTCACCCCTCCACTTT.

The chain recombines TRBV7-3 with TRBJ2-6; D may be TRBD1 (6 bases). Between the trimmed V and J ends, which lost 2 bases and 0 bases, there was a span of 8 bases. The germline CDR1 and CDR2 sequences are SGHTA and FQGTGA. This CDR3 contains 16 residues. The CDR3 nucleotides read TGTGCCAGCAGCTTAGGGACAAGCTCTGGGGCCAACGTCCTGACTTTC. Translated, it gives CASSLGTSSGANVLTF.

V is TRBV27 and J is TRBJ2-5; 9 bases are shared with TRBD1. Per the germline V gene, CDR1 is MNHEY and CDR2 is SMNVEV (reference sequence). The trim removed 3 bases at V and 4 bases at J, leaving 6 bases unmatched. The CDR3 contains 15 residues. CDR3 sequence: CASSFGTGRGETQYF. The CDR3 nucleotides are TGTGCCAGCAGTTTCGGGACAGGGCGGGGAGAGACCCAGTACTTC.

The CDR3 spells CASSLRHFSTGNQPQHF. Here the CDR3 DNA reads TGTGCCAGCAGCTTAAGACACTTTTCCACAGGCAATCAGCCCCAGCATTTT. The gene calls are TRBV7-2 and TRBJ1-5; no clear D gene. Trimming took 2 bases from V and 2 from J, leaving 16 bases between them. From germline, CDR1 is SGHTA and CDR2 FQGNSA. This CDR3 is 17 amino acids long.

The chain couples TRBV5-1 to TRBJ2-7, with D maybe TRBD2 (5 bases). The CDR3 runs 12 residues. Trimming cost V 4 bases and J 9 bases, with 14 bases left between them. Germline CDR1 SGHRS, CDR2 YFSETQ. CDR3 loop: CASSPGLDGQYF. The CDR3 coding sequence is TGCGCCAGCAGCCCCGGACTCGACGGGCAGTACTTC.

The chain links TRBV12-3 or TRBV12-4 to TRBJ1-6, with D hard to call. This CDR3 region has 13 residues. Trimming removed 2 bases at V and 8 bases at J, with 7 bases between. CDR3 loop: CASSLNTDSPLHF. DNA of the CDR3: TGTGCCAGCAGTTTAAATACGGATTCACCCCTCCACTTT.

The genes are TRBV10-3 and TRBJ1-5; 7 bases match TRBD1. CDR1 and CDR2 from the germline V gene are ENHRY and SYGVKD. This CDR3 has 14 amino acids. The J segment lost 1 base and the V segment lost 5 bases, leaving 2 bases of the junction unmatched. The CDR3 is CAISRGQSNQPQHF. The CDR3 nucleotides are TGTGCCATCAGTAGGGGGCAAAGCAATCAGCCCCAGCATTTT.

The V call is TRBV7-7, the J call TRBJ2-2, with a weak D call TRBD2 (5 bases). The CDR3 runs 11 residues. In germline, CDR1 is SSHAT, CDR2 FNYEAQ (reference sequence). DNA for the CDR3: TGTTCGGGGAGAAACACCGGGGAGCTGTTTTTT. This gives the protein CSGRNTGELFF.

The gene calls are TRBV19 and TRBJ1-1; D ambiguous. The ends were cut back, 5 bases at V and 7 bases at J, with 14 bases in the middle. The CDR3 is 13 amino acids. Germline V lookup: CDR1 LNHDA, CDR2 SQIVND (reference sequence). The CDR3 sequence: CASSVKPGLEAFF. CDR3 DNA sequence: TGTGCCAGTAGTGTAAAACCAGGCCTTGAAGCTTTCTTT.

V gene TRBV2 combines with J gene TRBJ2-1; D ambiguous. The CDR3 totals 15 residues. Germline V gene sequence: CDR1 SNHLY, CDR2 FYNNEI. Between the trimmed V and J ends, which lost 4 bases and 0 bases, there was a span of 10 bases. The CDR3 coding sequence is TGTGCCAGCAGTGTAACGGGTCTCTCCTACAATGAGCAGTTCTTC. Encoded protein: CASSVTGLSYNEQFF.

The rearrangement uses TRBV5-5 and TRBJ2-2; D possibly corresponds to TRBD1 (5 bases). Between the trimmed V and J ends, which lost 0 bases and 4 bases, there was a span of 13 bases. Looked up from germline, CDR1 is SGHKS and CDR2 is YYEKEE (reference sequence). This CDR3 is built from 16 residues. CDR3 loop: CASSLEWWQGTGELFF. In DNA, the CDR3 is TGTGCCAGCAGCTTGGAGTGGTGGCAGGGCACCGGGGAGCTGTTTTTT.

This clone was seen more than once but under ten times. The CDR3 spells CASSLAWEGEAFF. CDR3 DNA sequence: TGTGCCAGCAGCTTAGCGTGGGAGGGCGAAGCTTTCTTT. This sequence joins TRBV7-2 and TRBJ1-1; no clear D gene. The CDR3 runs to 13 residues. Looked up from germline, CDR1 is SGHTA and CDR2 is FQGNSA. V lost 0 bases and J lost 8, with 10 bases in between.

This chain uses TRBV10-2 with TRBJ2-7, with D perhaps TRBD1 (6 bases). Between the trimmed V and J ends, which lost 3 bases and 6 bases, there was a span of 6 bases. The CDR3 has 11 amino acids. Germline values: CDR1 WSHSY, CDR2 SAAADI. Written as DNA, the CDR3 is TGCGCCAGCAGTGAAGGGGGCGAGCAGTACTTC. Protein product: CASSEGGEQYF.

The chain couples TRBV3-1 (or the pseudogene TRBV3-2) to TRBJ2-7, with 10 bases matching TRBD2. The V segment lost 4 bases and the J segment 0 bases; nucleotides outside the gene matches: 3. This CDR3 region has 15 residues. Germline CDR1 is LGHDT and CDR2 is YNNKEL (reference sequence). CDR3 sequence: CASSRSGGNSYEQYF. The CDR3, as DNA: TGTGCCAGCAGCCGTAGCGGGGGGAACTCCTACGAGCAGTACTTC.

V usage is TRBV7-3 and J usage is TRBJ2-1; 7 bases are shared with TRBD1. V was pared by 1 base and J by 3 bases, with 6 bases of the junction left unmatched. The V gene's germline CDR1 is SGHTA and CDR2 FQGTGA. The CDR3 has 16 residues. The CDR3 loop reads CASSLKQGTSYNEQFF. The CDR3 DNA reads TGTGCCAGCAGCTTAAAACAGGGGACGAGCTACAATGAGCAGTTCTTC.

The chain employs TRBV7-3 and TRBJ2-7; possibly TRBD2 for D (5 bases). Trimming removed 2 bases at V and 6 bases at J, with 11 bases between. The CDR3 length is 13 residues. Germline CDR1 is SGHTA and CDR2 is FQGTGA. This CDR3 is CASSLRGRGEQYF. CDR3 DNA sequence: TGTGCCAGCAGCTTACGAGGGAGAGGCGAGCAGTACTTC.

The chain links TRBV29-1 to TRBJ2-1; 10 bases line up with TRBD2. V lost 7 bases to trimming and J lost 2 bases; unmatched junction nucleotides: 5. The CDR3 spans 14 residues. Germline V gene sequence: CDR1 SQVTM, CDR2 ANQGSEA. CDR3 in DNA: TGCAGCGGACAGCGGGGGGGCACCTACAATGAGCAGTTCTTC. It yields the protein CSGQRGGTYNEQFF.

The chain uses TRBV21-1 and TRBJ1-3; TRBD1, the D gene given by the table, was not confirmed from the DNA. TRBV21-1 is a documented pseudogene. This CDR3 has 16 residues. CDR3 region: CASSKMGQGARNTIYF. The CDR3 DNA is TGTGCCAGCAGCAAAATGGGACAGGGAGCAAGAAACACCATATATTTT.